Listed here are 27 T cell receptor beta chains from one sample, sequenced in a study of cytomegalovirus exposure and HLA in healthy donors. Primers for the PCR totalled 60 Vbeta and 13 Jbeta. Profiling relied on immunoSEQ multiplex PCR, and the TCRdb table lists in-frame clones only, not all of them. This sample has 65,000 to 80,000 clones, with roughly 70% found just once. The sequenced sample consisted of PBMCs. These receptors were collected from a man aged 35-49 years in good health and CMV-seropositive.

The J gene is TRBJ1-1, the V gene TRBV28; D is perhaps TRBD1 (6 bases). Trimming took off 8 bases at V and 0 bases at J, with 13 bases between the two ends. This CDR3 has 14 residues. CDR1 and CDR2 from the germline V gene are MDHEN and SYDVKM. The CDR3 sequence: CASVTGHLNTEAFF. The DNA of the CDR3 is TGTGCCAGCGTTACGGGACATTTGAACACTGAAGCTTTCTTT. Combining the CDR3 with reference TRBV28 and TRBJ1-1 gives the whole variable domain DVKVTQSSRYLVKRTGEKVFLECVQDMDHENMFWYRQDPGLGLRLIYFSYDVKMKEKGDIPEGYSVSREKKERFSLILESASTNQTSMYLCASVTGHLNTEAFFGQGTRLTVV.

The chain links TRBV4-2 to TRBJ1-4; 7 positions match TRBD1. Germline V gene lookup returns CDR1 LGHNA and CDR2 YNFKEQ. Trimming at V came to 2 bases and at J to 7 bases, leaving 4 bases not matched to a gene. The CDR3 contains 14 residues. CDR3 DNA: TGTGCCAGCAGCCAACCTCGGGACAGTGAAAAACTGTTTTTT. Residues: CASSQPRDSEKLFF.

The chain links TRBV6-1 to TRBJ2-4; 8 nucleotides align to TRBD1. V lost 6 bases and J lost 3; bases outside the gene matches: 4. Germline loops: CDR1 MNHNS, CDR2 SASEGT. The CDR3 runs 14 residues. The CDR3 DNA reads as TGTGCCAGCAGCCAGGACAGGGTCAAAAACATTCAGTACTTC. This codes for CASSQDRVKNIQYF.

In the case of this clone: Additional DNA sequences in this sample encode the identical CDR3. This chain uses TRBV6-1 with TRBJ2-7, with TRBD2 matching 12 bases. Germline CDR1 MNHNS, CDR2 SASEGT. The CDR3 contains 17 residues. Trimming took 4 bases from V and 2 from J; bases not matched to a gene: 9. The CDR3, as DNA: TGTGCCAGCAGTGCGCCAAGGACTAGCGGGGACCCCTACGAGCAGTACTTC. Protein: CASSAPRTSGDPYEQYF.

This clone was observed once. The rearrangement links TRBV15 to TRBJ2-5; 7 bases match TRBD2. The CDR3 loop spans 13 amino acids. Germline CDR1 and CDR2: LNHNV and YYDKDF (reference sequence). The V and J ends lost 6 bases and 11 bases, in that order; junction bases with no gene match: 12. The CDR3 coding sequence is TGTGCCACCAGAGGTGGAATGGCGGGGGAGCAGTACTTC. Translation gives CATRGGMAGEQYF. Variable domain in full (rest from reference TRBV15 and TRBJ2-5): DAMVIQNPRYQVTQFGKPVTLSCSQTLNHNVMYWYQQKSSQAPKLLFHYYDKDFNNEADTPDNFQSRRPNTSFCFLDIRSPGLGDTAMYLCATRGGMAGEQYFGPGTRLLVL.

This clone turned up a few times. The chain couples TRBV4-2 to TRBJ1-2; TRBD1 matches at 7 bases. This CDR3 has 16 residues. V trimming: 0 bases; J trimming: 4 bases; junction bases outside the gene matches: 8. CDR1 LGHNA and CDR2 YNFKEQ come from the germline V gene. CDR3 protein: CASSQEFGTDPYGYTF. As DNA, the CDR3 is TGTGCCAGCAGCCAAGAGTTCGGGACAGACCCCTATGGCTACACCTTC.

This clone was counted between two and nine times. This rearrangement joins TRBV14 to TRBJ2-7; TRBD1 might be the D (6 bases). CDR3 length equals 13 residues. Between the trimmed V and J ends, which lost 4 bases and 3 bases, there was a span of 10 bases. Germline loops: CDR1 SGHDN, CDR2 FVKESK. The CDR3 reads CASSLDRFYEQYF. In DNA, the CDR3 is TGTGCCAGCAGCCTAGACAGGTTCTACGAGCAGTACTTC.

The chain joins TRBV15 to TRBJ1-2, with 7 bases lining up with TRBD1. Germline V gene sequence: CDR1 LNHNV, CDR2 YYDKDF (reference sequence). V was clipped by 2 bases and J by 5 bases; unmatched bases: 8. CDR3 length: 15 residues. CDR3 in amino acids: CATSRQTGQEYGYTF. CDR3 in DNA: TGTGCCACCAGCAGACAGACAGGGCAGGAATATGGCTACACCTTC.

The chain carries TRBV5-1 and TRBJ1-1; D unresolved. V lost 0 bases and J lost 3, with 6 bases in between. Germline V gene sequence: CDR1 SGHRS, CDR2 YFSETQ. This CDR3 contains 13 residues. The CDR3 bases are TGCGCCAGCAGCTTGGATGCGTACACTGAAGCTTTCTTT. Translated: CASSLDAYTEAFF.

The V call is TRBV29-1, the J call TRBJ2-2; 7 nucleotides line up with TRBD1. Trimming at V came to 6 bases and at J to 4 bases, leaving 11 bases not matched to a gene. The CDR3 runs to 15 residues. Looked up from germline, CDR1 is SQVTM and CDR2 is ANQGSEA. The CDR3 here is CSVEQTGLGTGELFF. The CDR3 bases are TGCAGCGTGGAACAGACAGGGTTGGGCACCGGGGAGCTGTTTTTT.

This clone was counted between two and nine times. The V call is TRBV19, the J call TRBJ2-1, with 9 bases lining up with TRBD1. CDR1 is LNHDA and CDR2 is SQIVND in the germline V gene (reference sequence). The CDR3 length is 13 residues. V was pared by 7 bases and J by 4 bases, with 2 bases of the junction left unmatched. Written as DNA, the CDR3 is TGTGCCAGTACCGGGACAGGGTACAATGAGCAGTTCTTC. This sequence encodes CASTGTGYNEQFF.

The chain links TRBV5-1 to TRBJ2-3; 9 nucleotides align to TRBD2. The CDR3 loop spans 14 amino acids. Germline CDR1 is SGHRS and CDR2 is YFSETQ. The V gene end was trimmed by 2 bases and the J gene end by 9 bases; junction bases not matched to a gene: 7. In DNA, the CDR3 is TGCGCCAGCAGCTTAGGGACTAGCTCATGGACGCAGTATTTT. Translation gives CASSLGTSSWTQYF.

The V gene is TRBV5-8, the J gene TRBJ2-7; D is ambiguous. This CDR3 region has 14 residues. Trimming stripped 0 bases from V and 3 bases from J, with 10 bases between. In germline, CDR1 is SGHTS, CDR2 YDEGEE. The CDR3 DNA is TGTGCCAGCAGCTTGGGGGTAGCTCACTACGAGCAGTACTTC. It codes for CASSLGVAHYEQYF. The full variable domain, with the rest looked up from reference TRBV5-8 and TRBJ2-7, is EAGVTQSPTHLIKTRGQQATLRCSPISGHTSVYWYQQALGLGLQFLLWYDEGEERNRGNFPPRFSGRQFPNYSSELNVNALELEDSALYLCASSLGVAHYEQYFGPGTRLTVT.

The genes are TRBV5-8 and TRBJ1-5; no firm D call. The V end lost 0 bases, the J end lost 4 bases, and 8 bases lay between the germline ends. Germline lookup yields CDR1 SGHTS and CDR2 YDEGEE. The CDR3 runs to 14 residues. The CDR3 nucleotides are TGTGCCAGCAGCTTGGTTTACGGTAATCAGCCCCAGCATTTT. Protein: CASSLVYGNQPQHF.

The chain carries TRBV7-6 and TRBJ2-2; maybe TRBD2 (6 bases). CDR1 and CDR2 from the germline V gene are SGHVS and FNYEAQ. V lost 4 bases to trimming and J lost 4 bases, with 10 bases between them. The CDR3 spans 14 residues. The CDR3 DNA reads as TGTGCCAGCAGCTCGGGACTTAGCACCGGGGAGCTGTTTTTT. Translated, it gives CASSSGLSTGELFF.

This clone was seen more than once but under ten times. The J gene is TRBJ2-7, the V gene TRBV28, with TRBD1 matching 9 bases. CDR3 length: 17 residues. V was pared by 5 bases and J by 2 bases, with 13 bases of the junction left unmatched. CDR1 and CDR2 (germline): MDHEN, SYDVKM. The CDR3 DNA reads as TGTGCCAGCAGTGGGACGTTGGGACAGGGTTCAACCTACGAGCAGTACTTC. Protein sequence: CASSGTLGQGSTYEQYF.

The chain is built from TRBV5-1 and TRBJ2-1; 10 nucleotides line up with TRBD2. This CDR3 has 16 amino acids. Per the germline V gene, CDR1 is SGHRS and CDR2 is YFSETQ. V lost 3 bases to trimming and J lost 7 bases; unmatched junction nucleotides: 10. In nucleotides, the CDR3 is TGCGCCAGCAGCTACCGCGGAGCGGGAGGGGTAAATGAGCAGTTCTTC. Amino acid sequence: CASSYRGAGGVNEQFF.

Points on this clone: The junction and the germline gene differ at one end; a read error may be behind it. In DNA form, the CDR3 reads TGTGCCTGGAGCGACCGGACAGGGGATTTT. This codes for CAWSDRTGDF. The chain is built from TRBV30 and TRBJ1-1; 9 bases are a match to TRBD1. The germline V gene has CDR1 GTSNPN and CDR2 SVGIG (reference sequence). There are 10 residues in the CDR3.

DNA for the CDR3: TGTGCCAGCAGTTTCTCAGGGGTGGAAAAACTGTTTTTT. The encoded protein is CASSFSGVEKLFF. This chain uses TRBV28 with TRBJ1-4, with D perhaps matching TRBD1 (6 bases). Germline V gene lookup returns CDR1 MDHEN and CDR2 SYDVKM. This CDR3 comprises 13 residues. V was pared by 3 bases and J by 8 bases, with 10 bases between.

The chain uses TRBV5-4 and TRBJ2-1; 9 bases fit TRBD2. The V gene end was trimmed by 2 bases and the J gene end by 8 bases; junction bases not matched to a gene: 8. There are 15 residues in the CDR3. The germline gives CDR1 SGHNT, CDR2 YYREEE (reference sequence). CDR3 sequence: CASSLGTSTMDEQFF. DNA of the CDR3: TGTGCCAGCAGCTTAGGGACTAGCACCATGGATGAGCAGTTCTTC.

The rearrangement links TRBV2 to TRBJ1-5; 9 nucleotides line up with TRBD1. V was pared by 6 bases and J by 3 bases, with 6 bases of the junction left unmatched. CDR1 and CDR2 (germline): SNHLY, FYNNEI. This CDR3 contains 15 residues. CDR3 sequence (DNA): TGTGCCAGCAGGCCGGGACAGGGTAACAATCAGCCCCAGCATTTT. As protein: CASRPGQGNNQPQHF.

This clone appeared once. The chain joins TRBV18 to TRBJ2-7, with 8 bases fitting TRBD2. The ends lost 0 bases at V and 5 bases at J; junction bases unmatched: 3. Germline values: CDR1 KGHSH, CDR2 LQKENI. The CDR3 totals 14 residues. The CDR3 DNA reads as TGTGCCAGCTCACCACCGTCGGGGGGGGACGAGCAGTACTTC. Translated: CASSPPSGGDEQYF.

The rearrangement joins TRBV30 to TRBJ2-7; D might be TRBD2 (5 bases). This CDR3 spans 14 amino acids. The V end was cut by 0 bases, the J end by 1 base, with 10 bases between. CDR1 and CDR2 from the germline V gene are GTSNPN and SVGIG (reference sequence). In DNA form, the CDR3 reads TGTGCCTGGAGTGTAGGAGCGGTATCCTACGAGCAGTACTTC. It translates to CAWSVGAVSYEQYF.

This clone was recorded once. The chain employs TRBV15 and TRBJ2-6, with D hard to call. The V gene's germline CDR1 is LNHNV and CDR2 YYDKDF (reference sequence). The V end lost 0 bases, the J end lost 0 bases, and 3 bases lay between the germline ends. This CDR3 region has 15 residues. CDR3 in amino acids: CATSRDLSGANVLTF. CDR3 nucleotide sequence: TGTGCCACCAGCAGAGACCTCTCTGGGGCCAACGTCCTGACTTTC.

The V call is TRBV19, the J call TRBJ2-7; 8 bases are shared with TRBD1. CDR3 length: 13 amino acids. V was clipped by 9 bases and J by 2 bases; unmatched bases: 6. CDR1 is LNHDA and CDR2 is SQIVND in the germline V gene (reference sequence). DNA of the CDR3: TGTGCCAGCGGGACAGGTGTGACCTACGAGCAGTACTTC. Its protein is CASGTGVTYEQYF.

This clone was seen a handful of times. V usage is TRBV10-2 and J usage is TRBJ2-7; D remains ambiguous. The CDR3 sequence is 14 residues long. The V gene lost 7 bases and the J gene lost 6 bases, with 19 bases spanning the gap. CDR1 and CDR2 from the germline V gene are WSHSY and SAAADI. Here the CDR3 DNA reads TGCGCCAGCAAAATAGAGCGAGGTACGGTCGAGCAGTACTTC. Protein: CASKIERGTVEQYF.

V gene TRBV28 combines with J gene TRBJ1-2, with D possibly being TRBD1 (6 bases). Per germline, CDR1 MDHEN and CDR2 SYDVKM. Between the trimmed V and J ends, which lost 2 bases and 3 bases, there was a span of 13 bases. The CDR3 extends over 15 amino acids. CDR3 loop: CASSLGFGGYYGYTF. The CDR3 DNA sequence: TGTGCCAGCAGTTTAGGATTTGGGGGCTACTATGGCTACACCTTC.